The sequence of this T cell receptor beta chain was determined in a study of tumor-infiltrating lymphocytes in localized non-small cell lung cancer (dated by TCRdb to the early 2020s). As for the study more broadly: The cohort covered several histologies, both smokers and never-smokers, and patients whose samples were collected after neoadjuvant chemotherapy. Resected tumor tissue and uninvolved lung tissue described as non-adjacent to the tumor were contributed by each patient, with both tissues obtained from the same patient. Flow cytometry, multiplex immunofluorescence, RNA-seq, exome sequencing and proteomics were applied to the same patients as TCR sequencing, which was one of several integrated assays. The overall ICON cohort comprised 150 or so surgical patients with localized non-small cell lung cancer whose tumors were resected. A total of fewer than 60 patients were included in the paired tumor versus uninvolved lung comparison of immunoSEQ T-cell fraction. What the authors observed across the whole study: TCRbeta sequencing supported higher T cell infiltration in tumors than in uninvolved lung tissue, consistent with immunofluorescence CD3 counts. No association of tumor T-cell fraction from TCR sequencing with recurrence-free survival was found (p = 0.61). No difference in TCR-derived T-cell fraction was observed between the flow cytometry-defined immunotypes IM1 (good prognosis) and IM2 (poor prognosis). Assay coverage varied across patients depending on available tissue quantity, so only a subset of the cohort had TCR sequencing. Because different pieces of the same tissue were used for different assays, technical variation could not be separated from intratumor heterogeneity.

ICON enrollment began in early 2016, and the last patient was enrolled in the second half of 2018. In a subcohort of around 77 patients, fresh tumor and matched uninvolved tissue were collected for in-depth immune analyses, with TCR sequencing among those analyses. DNA isolated from bulk tissue, without cell sorting, was used for TCR sequencing. For this clone: Its antigen specificity is not known. There are no base qualities to consult, and no much larger clone falls within one base.

Counted from cysteine to phenylalanine, this CDR3 has 17 amino acids. Only the CDR3 portion is preserved as DNA: 51 bases, with reading frame beginning at the first base. According to the germline V gene (reference sequence), CDR1 reads SEHNR and CDR2 reads FQNEAQ. The V end gives up 5 bases and the J end 2 bases, leaving 8 bases in the junction not matched to a gene. TCR sequencing with the immunoSEQ assay provided the T-cell fraction in tumor and uninvolved lung tissue. In the paper's pipeline: To analyze survival, patients were divided into a high T-cell fraction group (upper tertile) and a low T-cell fraction group (lower two tertiles), and the two groups were compared using a log-rank test. A signed-rank test was used to test differences in T-cell fraction between paired tumor and uninvolved lung samples. TCRdb mirrors the immuneACCESS table, restricted to in-frame sequences. Some clones are absent from its copies; in checked studies, under half trace to an unresolved V gene, and the reason for the others is unknown. D and trimming come from the DNA, and the V and J calls and clone size come from that table. The sample table contains 20,000 to 25,000 clones; only one count was recorded for 50% to 80% of them. 5.4% of the sample is in the top ten clones.

The V and J segments used are TRBV7-9 and TRBJ2-6, with 8 junctional bases fitting TRBD1. The clonotype was recovered from a human donor with non-small cell lung cancer. The sequencing input was lung tumor tissue. The nucleotide sequence is TGTGCCAGCAGCGGTCCGGGACAGGCGACTGGGGCCAACGTCCTGACTTTC. This translates into CASSGPGQATGANVLTF.